The source of this T cell receptor (beta chain) is a study of blood T cell repertoires in COVID-19. Repertoires were generated with immunoSEQ multiplex PCR, while TCRdb's copy carries only in-frame clones and drops some. The sample yields 250,000 to 300,000 clones, 88% seen once. CDR3 size: 14 residues. V lost 3 bases and J lost 9, with 12 bases in between. Germline V gene sequence: CDR1 SGHVS, CDR2 FNYEAQ. V is TRBV7-6 and J is TRBJ1-6; possible D gene TRBD1, 5 bases. Specimen: PBMCs or T cells enriched from blood (not recorded which). The receptor's source is a woman aged 60-70 years in a cohort exposed to, infected with or recovered from COVID-19 (not recorded which). Here the CDR3 reads CASSLEGPSSPLHF. For the CDR3, the DNA is TGTGCCAGCAGCTTGGAGGGGCCAAGTTCACCCCTCCACTTT.